This T cell receptor (beta chain) was observed in a study of OX40 agonist ivuxolimab in advanced cancers. As to this clone: Its antigen is undetermined.

The method was immunoSEQ multiplex PCR; TCRdb's version includes in-frame clones alone and lacks a portion of them. The sample carries over 20,000 clones, 76% recorded once. V was clipped by 5 bases and J by 4 bases, with 11 bases between them. Germline V lookup: CDR1 SGHTA, CDR2 FQGNSA. The CDR3 has 13 amino acids. The study, taken as a whole, reports: At 0.1-3.0 mg/kg, partial responders had clonal expansion among the lowest observed. Dose levels from 0.1 to 3.0 mg/kg saw CD4+ and CD8+ blood T cells expand clonally by week 6.

This sample comprised CD4+ or CD8+ T cells sorted from blood, obtained in a trial of the OX40 agonist ivuxolimab. V and J are TRBV7-2 and TRBJ1-2, with a tentative D call TRBD1 (5 bases). The source of this sequence is an adult with an advanced solid tumor such as melanoma, head and neck, liver or kidney cancer. For the CDR3, the DNA is TGTGCCAGCAGCGCCCGGGGACGCTATGGCTACACCTTC. It codes for CASSARGRYGYTF.